This TCR beta chain was documented in a study of Graves' ophthalmopathy and Graves' hyperthyroidism. Donors with ophthalmopathy: moderate-to-severe activity, CAS ≥3, NOSPECS ≥4, duration under 3 months. None of the included patients had other autoimmune diseases, uncontrolled infections, pregnancy or lactation, as these led to exclusion. The authors diagnosed from clinical symptoms, serum thyroxine, TRAb, thyroid ultrasound and orbital computed tomography. TCR beta CDR3 regions were amplified from RNA transcripts. Amplification began with first-round RT-PCR using HTBI primers, then second-round multiplex PCR was performed. A single record per CDR3 protein comes from TCRdb applying MiXCR to the multiplex PCR reads. There are roughly 400,000 distinct CDR3 sequences in the sample; 15% to 20% occur only once, and roughly 1.5% lies in the top ten. The table lists this clonotype with many counts. V lost 7 bases, J lost 0 bases, and 7 bases lay in between. The CDR3 loop spans 12 amino acids. In germline, CDR1 is MDHEN, CDR2 SYDVKM.

The sequence was obtained from a woman aged 18-35 years with Graves' ophthalmopathy. The V call is TRBV28, the J call TRBJ2-7; D may be TRBD2 (5 bases). The sample consisted of peripheral blood. The CDR3 reads CASNRGSYEQYF. In DNA, the CDR3 is TGTGCCAGCAATCGGGGCTCCTACGAGCAGTACTTC.